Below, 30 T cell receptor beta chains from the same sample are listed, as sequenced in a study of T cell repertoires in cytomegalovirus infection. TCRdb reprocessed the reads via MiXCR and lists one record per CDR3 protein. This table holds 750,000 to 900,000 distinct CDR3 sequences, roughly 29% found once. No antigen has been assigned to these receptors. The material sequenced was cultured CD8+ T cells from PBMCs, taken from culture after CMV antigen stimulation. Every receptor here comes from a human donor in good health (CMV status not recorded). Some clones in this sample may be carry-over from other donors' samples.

This CDR3 is CASSLGRGGKAFF. CDR3 nucleotides: TGTGCCAGCAGCTTAGGCCGGGGGGGAAAAGCTTTCTTT. This rearrangement joins TRBV11-2 to TRBJ1-1; D perhaps matches TRBD1 (5 bases). Germline CDR1 SGHAT, CDR2 FQNNGV. CDR3 length equals 13 residues. V lost 1 base and J lost 9, with 12 bases in between.

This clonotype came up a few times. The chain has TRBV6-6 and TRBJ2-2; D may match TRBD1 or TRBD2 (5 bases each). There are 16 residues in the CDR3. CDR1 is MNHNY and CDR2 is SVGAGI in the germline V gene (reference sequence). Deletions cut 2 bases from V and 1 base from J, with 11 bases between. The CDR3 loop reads CASSYLGAGNTGELFF. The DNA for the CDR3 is TGTGCCAGCAGTTACCTCGGGGCTGGGAACACCGGGGAGCTGTTTTTT.

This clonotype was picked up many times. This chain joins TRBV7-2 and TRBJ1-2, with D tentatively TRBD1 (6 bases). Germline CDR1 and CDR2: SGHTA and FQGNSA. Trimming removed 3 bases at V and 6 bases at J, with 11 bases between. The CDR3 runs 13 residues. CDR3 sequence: CASSLEGVDGYTF. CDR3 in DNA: TGTGCCAGCAGCTTGGAGGGGGTTGATGGCTACACCTTC.

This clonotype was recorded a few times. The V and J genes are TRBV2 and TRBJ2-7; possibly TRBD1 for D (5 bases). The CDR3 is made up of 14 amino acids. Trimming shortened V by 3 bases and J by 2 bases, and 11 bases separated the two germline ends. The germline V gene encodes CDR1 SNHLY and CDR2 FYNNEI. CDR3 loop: CASSEVRVPYEQYF. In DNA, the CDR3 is TGTGCCAGCAGTGAGGTCAGGGTTCCCTACGAGCAGTACTTC. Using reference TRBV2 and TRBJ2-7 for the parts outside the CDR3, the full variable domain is EPEVTQTPSHQVTQMGQEVILRCVPISNHLYFYWYRQILGQKVEFLVSFYNNEISEKSEIFDDQFSVERPDGSNFTLKIRSTKLEDSAMYFCASSEVRVPYEQYFGPGTRLTVT.

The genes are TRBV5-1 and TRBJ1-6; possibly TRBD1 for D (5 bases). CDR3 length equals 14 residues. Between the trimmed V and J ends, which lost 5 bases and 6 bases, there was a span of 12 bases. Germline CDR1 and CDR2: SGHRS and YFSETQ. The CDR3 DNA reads TGCGCCAGCAGTTGGCAGGGATTTAATTCACCCCTCCACTTT. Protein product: CASSWQGFNSPLHF.

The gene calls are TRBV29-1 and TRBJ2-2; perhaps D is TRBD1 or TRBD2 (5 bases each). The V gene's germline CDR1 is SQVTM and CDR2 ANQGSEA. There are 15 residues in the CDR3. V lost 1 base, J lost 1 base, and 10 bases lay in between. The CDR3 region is CSVEGMGENTGELFF. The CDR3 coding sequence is TGCAGCGTTGAAGGGATGGGGGAGAACACCGGGGAGCTGTTTTTT.

CDR3 sequence reads: CASSLEGTSGYTF. The CDR3 DNA sequence: TGCGCCAGCAGCTTGGAGGGGACGAGCGGCTACACCTTC. The chain recombines TRBV5-1 with TRBJ1-2; D perhaps matches TRBD1 (5 bases). Germline V gives CDR1 SGHRS, CDR2 YFSETQ. CDR3 size: 13 residues. The V end was cut by 0 bases, the J end by 8 bases, with 11 bases between.

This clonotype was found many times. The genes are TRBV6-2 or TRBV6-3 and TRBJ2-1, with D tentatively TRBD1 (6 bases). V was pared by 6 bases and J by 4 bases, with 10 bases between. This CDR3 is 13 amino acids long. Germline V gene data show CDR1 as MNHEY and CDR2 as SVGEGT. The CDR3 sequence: CASSPQGYNEQFF. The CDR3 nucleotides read TGTGCCAGCAGCCCCCAGGGGTACAATGAGCAGTTCTTC.

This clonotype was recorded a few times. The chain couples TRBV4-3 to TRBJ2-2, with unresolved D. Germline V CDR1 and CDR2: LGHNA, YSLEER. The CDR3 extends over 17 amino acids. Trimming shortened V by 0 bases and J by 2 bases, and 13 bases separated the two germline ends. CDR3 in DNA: TGCGCCAGCAGCCAAGATACGGCAGACTCCAACACCGGGGAGCTGTTTTTT. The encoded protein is CASSQDTADSNTGELFF.

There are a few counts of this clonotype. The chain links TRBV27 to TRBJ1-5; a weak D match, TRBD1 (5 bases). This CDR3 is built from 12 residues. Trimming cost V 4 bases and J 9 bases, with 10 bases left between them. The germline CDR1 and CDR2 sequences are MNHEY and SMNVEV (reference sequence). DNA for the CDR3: TGTGCCAGCAGTTCTCCTAGGGGGCCCCAGCATTTT. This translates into CASSSPRGPQHF.

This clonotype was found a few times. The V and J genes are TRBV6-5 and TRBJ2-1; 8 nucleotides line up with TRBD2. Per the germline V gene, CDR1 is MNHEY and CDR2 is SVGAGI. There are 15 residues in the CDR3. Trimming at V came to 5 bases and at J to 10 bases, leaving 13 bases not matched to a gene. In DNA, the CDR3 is TGTGCCAGCAGTCTCTTCGGCGGGGGGTTGTGGGAGCAGTTCTTC. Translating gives CASSLFGGGLWEQFF.

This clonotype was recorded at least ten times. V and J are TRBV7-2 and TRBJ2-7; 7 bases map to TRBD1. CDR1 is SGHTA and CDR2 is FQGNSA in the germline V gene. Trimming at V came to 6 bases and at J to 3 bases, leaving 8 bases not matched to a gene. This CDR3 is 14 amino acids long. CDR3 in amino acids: CASRMGTEHYEQYF. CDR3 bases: TGTGCCAGCAGAATGGGGACAGAACACTACGAGCAGTACTTC.

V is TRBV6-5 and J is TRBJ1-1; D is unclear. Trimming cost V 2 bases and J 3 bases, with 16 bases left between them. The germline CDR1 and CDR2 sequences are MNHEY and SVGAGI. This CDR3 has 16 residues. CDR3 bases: TGTGCCAGCAGTTACCGGCCGCCGGGCGTACACACTGAAGCTTTCTTT. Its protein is CASSYRPPGVHTEAFF.

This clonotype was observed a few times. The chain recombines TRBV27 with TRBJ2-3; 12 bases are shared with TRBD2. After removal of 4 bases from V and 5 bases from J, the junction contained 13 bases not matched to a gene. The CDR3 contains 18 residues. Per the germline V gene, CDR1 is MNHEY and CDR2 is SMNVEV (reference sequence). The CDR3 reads CASSSPSVGLAGQDTQYF. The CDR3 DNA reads TGTGCCAGCAGTTCCCCTTCCGTCGGACTAGCGGGGCAAGATACGCAGTATTTT.

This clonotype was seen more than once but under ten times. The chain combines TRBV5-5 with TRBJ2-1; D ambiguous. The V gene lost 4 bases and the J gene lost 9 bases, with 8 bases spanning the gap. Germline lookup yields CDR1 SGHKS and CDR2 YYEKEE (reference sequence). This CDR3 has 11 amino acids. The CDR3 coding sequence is TGTGCCAGCAGCCTGATCGGTGAGCAGTTCTTC. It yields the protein CASSLIGEQFF. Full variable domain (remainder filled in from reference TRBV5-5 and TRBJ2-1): DAGVTQSPTHLIKTRGQQVTLRCSPISGHKSVSWYQQVLGQGPQFIFQYYEKEERGRGNFPDRFSARQFPNYSSELNVNALLLGDSALYLCASSLIGEQFFGPGTRLTVL.

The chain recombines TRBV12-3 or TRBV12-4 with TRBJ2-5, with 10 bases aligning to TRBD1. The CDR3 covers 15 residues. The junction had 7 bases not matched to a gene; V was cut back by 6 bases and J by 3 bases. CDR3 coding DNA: TGTGCCAGCAGCTCAACCGGGACAGGGGAAGAGACCCAGTACTTC. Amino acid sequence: CASSSTGTGEETQYF.

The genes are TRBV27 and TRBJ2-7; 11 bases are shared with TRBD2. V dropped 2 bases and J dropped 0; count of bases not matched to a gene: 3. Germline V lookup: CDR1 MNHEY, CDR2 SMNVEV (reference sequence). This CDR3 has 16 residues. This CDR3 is CASSLRGTSGSYEQYF. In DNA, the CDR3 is TGTGCCAGCAGTTTACGTGGGACTAGCGGCTCCTACGAGCAGTACTTC.

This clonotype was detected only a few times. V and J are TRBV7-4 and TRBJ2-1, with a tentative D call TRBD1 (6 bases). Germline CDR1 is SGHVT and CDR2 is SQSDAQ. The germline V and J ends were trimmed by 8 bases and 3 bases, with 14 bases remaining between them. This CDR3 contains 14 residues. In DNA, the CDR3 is TGTGCCAGCTATCCGGGACAACACTACAATGAGCAGTTCTTC. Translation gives CASYPGQHYNEQFF.

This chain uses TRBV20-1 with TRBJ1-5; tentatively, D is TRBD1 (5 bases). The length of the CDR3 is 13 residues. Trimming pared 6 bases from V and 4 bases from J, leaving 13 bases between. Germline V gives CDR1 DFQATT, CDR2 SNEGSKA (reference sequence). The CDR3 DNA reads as TGCAGTGCGACCCTGGCAGGGAATCAGCCCCAGCATTTT. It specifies CSATLAGNQPQHF.

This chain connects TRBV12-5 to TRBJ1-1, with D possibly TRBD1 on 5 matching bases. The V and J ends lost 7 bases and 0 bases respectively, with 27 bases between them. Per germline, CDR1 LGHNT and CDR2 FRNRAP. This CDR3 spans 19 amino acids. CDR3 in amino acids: CASAFSGAHKSVMNTEAFF. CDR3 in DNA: TGTGCTAGTGCCTTTTCCGGGGCCCATAAATCCGTCATGAACACTGAAGCTTTCTTT.

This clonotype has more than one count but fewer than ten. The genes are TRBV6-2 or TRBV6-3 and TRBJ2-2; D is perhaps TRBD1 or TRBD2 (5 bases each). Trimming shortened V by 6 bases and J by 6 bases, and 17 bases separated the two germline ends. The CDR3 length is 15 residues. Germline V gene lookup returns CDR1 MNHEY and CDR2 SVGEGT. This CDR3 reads CASRFWDRQAGELFF. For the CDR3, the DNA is TGTGCCAGCAGATTTTGGGACCGACAAGCCGGGGAGCTGTTTTTT.

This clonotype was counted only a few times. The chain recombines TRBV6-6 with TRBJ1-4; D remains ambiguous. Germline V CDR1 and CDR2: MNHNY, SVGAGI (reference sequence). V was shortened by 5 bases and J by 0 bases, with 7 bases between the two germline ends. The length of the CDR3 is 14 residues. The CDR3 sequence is CASSGITTNEKLFF. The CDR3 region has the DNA TGTGCCAGCAGTGGGATTACAACTAATGAAAAACTGTTTTTT.

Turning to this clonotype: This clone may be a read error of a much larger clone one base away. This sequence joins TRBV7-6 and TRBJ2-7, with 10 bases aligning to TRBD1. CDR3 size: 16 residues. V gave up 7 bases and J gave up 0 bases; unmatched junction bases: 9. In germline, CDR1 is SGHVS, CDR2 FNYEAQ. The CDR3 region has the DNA TGTGCCAGCAACAAAGAGCGGACAGGGGGCTCCTACGAGCAGTACTTC. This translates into CASNKERTGGSYEQYF.

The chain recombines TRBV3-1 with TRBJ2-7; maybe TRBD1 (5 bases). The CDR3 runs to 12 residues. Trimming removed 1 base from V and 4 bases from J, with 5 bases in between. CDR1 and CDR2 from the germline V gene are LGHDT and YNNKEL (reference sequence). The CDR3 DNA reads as TGTGCCAGCAGCCAAGCAGGGTACGAGCAGTACGTC. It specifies CASSQAGYEQYV.

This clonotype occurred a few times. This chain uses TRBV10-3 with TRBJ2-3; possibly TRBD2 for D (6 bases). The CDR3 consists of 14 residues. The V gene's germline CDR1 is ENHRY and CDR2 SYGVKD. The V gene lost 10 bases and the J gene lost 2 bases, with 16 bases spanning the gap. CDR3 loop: CATTEGPVTDTQYF. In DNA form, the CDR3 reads TGTGCCACCACGGAGGGGCCAGTCACAGATACGCAGTATTTT.

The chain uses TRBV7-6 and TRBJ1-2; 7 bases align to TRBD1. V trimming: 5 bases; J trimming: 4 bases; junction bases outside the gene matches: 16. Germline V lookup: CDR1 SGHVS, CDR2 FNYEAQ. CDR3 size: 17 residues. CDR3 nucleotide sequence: TGTGCCAGCAGCCCGAGGGATTTACAGGGGACCCTCTATGGCTACACCTTC. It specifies CASSPRDLQGTLYGYTF.

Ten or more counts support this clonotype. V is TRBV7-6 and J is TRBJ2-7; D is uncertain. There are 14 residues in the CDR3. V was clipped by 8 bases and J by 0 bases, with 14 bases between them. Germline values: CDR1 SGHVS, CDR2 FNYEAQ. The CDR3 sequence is CASAIGQASYEQYF. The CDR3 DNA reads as TGTGCCAGCGCGATAGGGCAGGCCTCCTACGAGCAGTACTTC.

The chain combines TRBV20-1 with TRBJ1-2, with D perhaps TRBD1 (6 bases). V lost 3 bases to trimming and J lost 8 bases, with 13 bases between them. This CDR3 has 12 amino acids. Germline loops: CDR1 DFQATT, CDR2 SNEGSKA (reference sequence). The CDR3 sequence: CSARATGFGYTF. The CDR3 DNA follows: TGCAGTGCTAGGGCTACAGGGTTCGGCTACACCTTC.

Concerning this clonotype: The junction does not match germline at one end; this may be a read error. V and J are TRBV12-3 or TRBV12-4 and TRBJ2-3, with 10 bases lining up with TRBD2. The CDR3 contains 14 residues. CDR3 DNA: TGTTCCAGCAGTAGCGGGGGGATGGCAGATACGCAGTATTTT. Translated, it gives CSSSSGGMADTQYF.

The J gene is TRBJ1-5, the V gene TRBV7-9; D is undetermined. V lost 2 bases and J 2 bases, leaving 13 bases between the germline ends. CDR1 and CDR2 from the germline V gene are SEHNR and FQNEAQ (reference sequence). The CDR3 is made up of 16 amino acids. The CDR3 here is CASSLNPGQGNQPQHF. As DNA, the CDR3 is TGTGCCAGCAGCTTAAACCCGGGTCAGGGCAATCAGCCCCAGCATTTT. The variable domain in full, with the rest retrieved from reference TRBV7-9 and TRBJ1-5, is DTGVSQNPRHKITKRGQNVTFRCDPISEHNRLYWYRQTLGQGPEFLTYFQNEAQLEKSRLLSDRFSAERPKGSFSTLEIQRTEQGDSAMYLCASSLNPGQGNQPQHFGDGTRLSIL.